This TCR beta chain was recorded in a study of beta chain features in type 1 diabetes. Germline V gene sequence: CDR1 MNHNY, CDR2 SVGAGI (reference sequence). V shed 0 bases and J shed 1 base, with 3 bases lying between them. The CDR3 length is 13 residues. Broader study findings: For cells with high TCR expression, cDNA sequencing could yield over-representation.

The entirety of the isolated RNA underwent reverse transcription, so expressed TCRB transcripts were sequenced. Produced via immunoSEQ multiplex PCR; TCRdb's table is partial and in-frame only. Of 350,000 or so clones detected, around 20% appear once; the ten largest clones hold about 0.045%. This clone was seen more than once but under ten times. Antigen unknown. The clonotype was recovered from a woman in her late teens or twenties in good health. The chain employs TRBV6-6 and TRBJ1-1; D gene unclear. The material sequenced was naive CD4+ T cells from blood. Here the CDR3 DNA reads TGTGCCAGCAGTTACTCGAGGAACACTGAAGCTTTCTTT. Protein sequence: CASSYSRNTEAFF.